Here is one T cell receptor beta chain with its context. The antigen remains unidentified. Primers for the PCR totalled 60 Vbeta and 13 Jbeta. Clones were read by immunoSEQ multiplex PCR, and TCRdb kept only the in-frame ones, dropping some. The top ten hold about 16% of the sample, which has some 200,000 clones, approximately 80% seen once. CDR1 MNHNS and CDR2 SASEGT come from the germline V gene. Germline trimming cut 2 bases from V and 7 bases from J; bases unmatched to any gene: 6. The CDR3 sequence is 15 residues long. The source of the sample is a study of cytomegalovirus exposure and HLA in healthy donors. Study background: Some 80 million unique TCRs from HLA-typed donors were held in an early data release. Notes on the study in general: Researchers left out some V segments, among them TRBV6-2 and TRBV6-3, as indistinguishable. CMV serostatus was the only immune exposure information that was available.

This TCR derives from a man aged 35-49 years in good health and CMV-seronegative. V and J are TRBV6-1 and TRBJ2-7; 12 bases map to TRBD2. The source material was PBMCs. The CDR3 nucleotides read TGTGCCAGCAGTGAACTAGCGGGGGGGCCGGAAGAGCAGTACTTC. It translates to CASSELAGGPEEQYF.